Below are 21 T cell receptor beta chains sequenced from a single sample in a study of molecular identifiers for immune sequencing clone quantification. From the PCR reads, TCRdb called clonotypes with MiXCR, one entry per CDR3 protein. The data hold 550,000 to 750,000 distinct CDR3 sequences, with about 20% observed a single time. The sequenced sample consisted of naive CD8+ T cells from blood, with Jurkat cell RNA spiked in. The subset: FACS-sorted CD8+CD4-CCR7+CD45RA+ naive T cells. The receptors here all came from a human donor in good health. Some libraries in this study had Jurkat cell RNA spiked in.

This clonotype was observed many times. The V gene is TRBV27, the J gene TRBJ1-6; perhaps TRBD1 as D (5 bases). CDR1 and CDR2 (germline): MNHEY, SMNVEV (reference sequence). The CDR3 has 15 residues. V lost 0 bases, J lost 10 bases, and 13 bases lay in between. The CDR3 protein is CASSLSVPRGSPLHF. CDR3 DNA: TGTGCCAGCAGTTTATCTGTCCCACGGGGGTCACCCCTCCACTTT.

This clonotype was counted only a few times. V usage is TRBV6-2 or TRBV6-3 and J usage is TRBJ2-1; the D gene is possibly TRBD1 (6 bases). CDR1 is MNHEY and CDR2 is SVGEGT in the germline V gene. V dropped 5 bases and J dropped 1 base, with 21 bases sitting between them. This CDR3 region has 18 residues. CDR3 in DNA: TGTGCCAGCAGTCCGACCTTTGGGGGCGGAACTTCCTACAATGAGCAGTTCTTC. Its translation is CASSPTFGGGTSYNEQFF.

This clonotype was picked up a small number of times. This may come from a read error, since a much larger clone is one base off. The chain's CDR3 is CASSPAFGQEHYGQYF. The CDR3 coding sequence is TGTGCCAGCAGCCCAGCGTTTGGACAGGAGCACTACGGGCAGTACTTC. The chain is built from TRBV7-9 and TRBJ2-7, with 7 positions matching TRBD1. Germline V lookup: CDR1 SEHNR, CDR2 FQNEAQ (reference sequence). The CDR3 extends over 16 amino acids.

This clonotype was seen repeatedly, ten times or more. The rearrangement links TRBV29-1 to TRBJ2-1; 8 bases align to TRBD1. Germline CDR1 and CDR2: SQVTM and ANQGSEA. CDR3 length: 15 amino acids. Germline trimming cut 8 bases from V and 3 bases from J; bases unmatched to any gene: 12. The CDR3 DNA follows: TGCAGCACTGACGGATCAGGGGGCATCTACAATGAGCAGTTCTTC. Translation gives CSTDGSGGIYNEQFF.

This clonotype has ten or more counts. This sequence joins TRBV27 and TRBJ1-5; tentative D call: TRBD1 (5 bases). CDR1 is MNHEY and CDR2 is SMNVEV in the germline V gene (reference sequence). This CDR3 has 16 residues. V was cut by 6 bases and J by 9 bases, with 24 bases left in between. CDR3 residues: CASSPFFSDSGPPQHF. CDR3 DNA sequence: TGTGCCAGCAGCCCATTTTTTTCTGACAGTGGGCCGCCCCAGCATTTT.

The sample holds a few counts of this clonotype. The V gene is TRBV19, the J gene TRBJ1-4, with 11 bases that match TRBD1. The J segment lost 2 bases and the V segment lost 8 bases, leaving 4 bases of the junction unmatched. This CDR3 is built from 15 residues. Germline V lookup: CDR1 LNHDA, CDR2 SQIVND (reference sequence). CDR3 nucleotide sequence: TGTGCCAGTGGACAGGGGGCGGCCACTAATGAAAAACTGTTTTTT. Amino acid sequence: CASGQGAATNEKLFF. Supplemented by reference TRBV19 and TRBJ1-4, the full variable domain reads DGGITQSPKYLFRKEGQNVTLSCEQNLNHDAMYWYRQDPGQGLRLIYYSQIVNDFQKGDIAEGYSVSREKKESFPLTVTSAQKNPTAFYLCASGQGAATNEKLFFGSGTQLSVL.

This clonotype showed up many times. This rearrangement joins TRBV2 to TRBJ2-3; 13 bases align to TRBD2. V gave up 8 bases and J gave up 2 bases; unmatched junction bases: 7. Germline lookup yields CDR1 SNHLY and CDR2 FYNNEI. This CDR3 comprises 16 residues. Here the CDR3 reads CASGGTSGDFTDTQYF. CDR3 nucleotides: TGTGCCAGCGGGGGGACTAGCGGGGATTTCACAGATACGCAGTATTTT.

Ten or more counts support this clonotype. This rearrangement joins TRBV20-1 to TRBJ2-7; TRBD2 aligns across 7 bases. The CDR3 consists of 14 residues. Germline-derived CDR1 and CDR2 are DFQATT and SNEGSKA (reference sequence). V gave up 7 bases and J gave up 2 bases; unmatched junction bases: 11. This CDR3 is CSVPLAGATYEQYF. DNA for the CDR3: TGCAGTGTGCCTTTAGCGGGTGCTACCTACGAGCAGTACTTC.

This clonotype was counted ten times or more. This CDR3 reads CASSPYRGNEQYF. The CDR3 DNA is TGTGCCAGCAGTCCTTACAGGGGGAACGAGCAGTACTTC. The rearrangement uses TRBV6-5 and TRBJ2-7; 8 nucleotides match TRBD1. V lost 5 bases to trimming and J lost 5 bases; unmatched junction nucleotides: 5. CDR1 and CDR2 from the germline V gene are MNHEY and SVGAGI. CDR3 size: 13 residues.

The CDR3 sequence: CASRLGQNIQETQYF. Here the CDR3 DNA reads TGTGCCAGCAGGCTAGGACAGAATATTCAAGAGACCCAGTACTTC. This chain connects TRBV2 to TRBJ2-5; maybe TRBD1 (6 bases). V was clipped by 6 bases and J by 2 bases, with 16 bases between them. CDR1 is SNHLY, CDR2 FYNNEI, per germline. The CDR3 covers 15 residues.

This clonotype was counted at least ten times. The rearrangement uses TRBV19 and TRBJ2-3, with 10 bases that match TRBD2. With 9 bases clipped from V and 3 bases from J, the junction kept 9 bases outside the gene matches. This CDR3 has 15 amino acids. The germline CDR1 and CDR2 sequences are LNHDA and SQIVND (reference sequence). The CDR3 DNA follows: TGTGCCAGCAGCCCTAGCGGGAGCGGGACAGATACGCAGTATTTT. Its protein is CASSPSGSGTDTQYF.

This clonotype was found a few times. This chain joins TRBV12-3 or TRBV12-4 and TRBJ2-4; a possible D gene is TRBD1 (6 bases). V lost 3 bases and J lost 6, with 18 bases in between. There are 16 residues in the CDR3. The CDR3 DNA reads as TGTGCCAGCAGTTTGAGAGGGGGAGCGAGTATAAACATTCAGTACTTC. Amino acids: CASSLRGGASINIQYF.

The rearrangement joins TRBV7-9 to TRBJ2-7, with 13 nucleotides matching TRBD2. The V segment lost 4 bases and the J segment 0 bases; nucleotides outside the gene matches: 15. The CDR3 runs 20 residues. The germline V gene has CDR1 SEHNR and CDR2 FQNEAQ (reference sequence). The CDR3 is CASSSPRRTSGSQPSYEQYF. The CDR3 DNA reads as TGTGCCAGCAGCTCACCACGACGGACTAGCGGGAGTCAACCCTCCTACGAGCAGTACTTC.

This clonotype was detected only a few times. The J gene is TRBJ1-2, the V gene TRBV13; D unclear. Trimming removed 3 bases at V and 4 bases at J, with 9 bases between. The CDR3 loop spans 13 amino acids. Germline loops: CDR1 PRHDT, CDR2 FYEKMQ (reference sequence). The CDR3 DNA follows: TGTGCCAGCAGCTTCCGTTCGCTCTATGGCTACACCTTC. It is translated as CASSFRSLYGYTF.

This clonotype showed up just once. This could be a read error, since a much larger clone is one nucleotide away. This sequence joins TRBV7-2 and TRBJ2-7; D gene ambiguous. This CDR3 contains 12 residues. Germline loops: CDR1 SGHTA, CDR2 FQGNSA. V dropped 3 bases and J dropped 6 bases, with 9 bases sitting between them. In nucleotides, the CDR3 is TGTGCCAGCAGCTTTGGGCCACCCGAGCAGTACTTC. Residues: CASSFGPPEQYF.

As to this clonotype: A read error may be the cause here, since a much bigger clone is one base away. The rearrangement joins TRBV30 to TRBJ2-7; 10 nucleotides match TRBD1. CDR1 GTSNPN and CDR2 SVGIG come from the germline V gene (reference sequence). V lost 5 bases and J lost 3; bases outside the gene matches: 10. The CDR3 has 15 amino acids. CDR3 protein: CAWAPGQGSVYEQYF. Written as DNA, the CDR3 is TGTGCCTGGGCTCCGGGACAGGGGTCGGTCTACGAGCAGTACTTC.

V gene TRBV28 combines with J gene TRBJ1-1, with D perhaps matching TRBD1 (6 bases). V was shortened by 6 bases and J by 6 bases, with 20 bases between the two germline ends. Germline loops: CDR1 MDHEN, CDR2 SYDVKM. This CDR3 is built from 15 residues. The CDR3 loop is CASRPGGAGNAEAFF. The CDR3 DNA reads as TGTGCCAGCAGGCCCGGGGGGGCCGGCAACGCTGAAGCTTTCTTT.

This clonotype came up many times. In DNA form, the CDR3 reads TGTGCCAGCAGTTTAAAGGGTAGGGGTGACTACTATGGCTACACCTTC. Its protein is CASSLKGRGDYYGYTF. This chain links TRBV27 with TRBJ1-2, with D maybe TRBD1 (5 bases). CDR1 MNHEY and CDR2 SMNVEV come from the germline V gene (reference sequence). Trimming left V 2 bases short and J 3 bases short, with 16 bases between. The CDR3 sequence is 16 residues long.

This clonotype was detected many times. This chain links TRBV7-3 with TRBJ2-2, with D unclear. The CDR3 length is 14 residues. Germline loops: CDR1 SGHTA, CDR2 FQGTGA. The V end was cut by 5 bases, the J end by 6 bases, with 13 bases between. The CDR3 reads CASSGDGLSGELFF. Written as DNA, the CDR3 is TGTGCCAGCAGCGGGGATGGGTTGTCCGGGGAGCTGTTTTTT.

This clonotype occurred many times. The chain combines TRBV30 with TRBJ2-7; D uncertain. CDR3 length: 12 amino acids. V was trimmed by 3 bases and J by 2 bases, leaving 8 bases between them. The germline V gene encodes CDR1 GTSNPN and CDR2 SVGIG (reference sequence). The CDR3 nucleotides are TGTGCCTGGAGAGACACCGCCTACGAGCAGTACTTC. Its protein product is CAWRDTAYEQYF.

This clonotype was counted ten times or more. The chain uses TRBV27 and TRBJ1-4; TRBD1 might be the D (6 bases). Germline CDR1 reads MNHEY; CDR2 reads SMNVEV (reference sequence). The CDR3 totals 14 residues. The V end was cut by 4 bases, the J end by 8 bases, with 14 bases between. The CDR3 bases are TGTGCCAGCAGTTCCGGGACATCCTGGGAAAAACTGTTTTTT. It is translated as CASSSGTSWEKLFF.